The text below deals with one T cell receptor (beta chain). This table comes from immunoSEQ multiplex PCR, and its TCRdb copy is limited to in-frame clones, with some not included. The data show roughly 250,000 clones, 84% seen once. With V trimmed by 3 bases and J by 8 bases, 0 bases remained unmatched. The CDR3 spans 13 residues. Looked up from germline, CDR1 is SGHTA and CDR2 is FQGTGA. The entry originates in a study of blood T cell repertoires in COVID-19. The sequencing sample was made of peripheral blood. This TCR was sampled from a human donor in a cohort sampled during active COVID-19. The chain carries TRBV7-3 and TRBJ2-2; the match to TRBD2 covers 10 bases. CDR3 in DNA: TGTGCCAGCAGCTTGGGACTAGCGGGGGAGCTGTTTTTT. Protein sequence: CASSLGLAGELFF.